This T cell receptor (beta chain) was profiled in a study of shared clonotypes between healthy human individuals. Regarding the study as a whole: Memory subsets generally showed smaller estimated richness than naive subsets did.

Germline CDR1 is SGHNT and CDR2 is YYREEE (reference sequence). This CDR3 is built from 14 residues. Trimming pared 3 bases from V and 2 bases from J, leaving 11 bases between. In regard to this clone: Antigen unknown.

Sequenced by immunoSEQ multiplex PCR; TCRdb stores in-frame clones only, minus some. The sample has just over 2,000,000 clones, 95% seen once; the top ten hold 0.13%. The healthy adult donors were HIV-negative and reported no recent acute infections or vaccinations. Specimen: naive CD4+ T cells sorted from blood. Subset in this sample: CD45RA+ positively selected. The source of this sequence is a man aged 18 to 35 in good health. V is TRBV5-4 and J is TRBJ2-5; maybe TRBD1 (5 bases). DNA for the CDR3: TGTGCCAGCAGCTCCACAGGACCTCAAGAGACCCAGTACTTC. It translates to CASSSTGPQETQYF.